The T cell receptor beta chain under discussion was sequenced for a study of memory CD8 T cells in hepatitis C reinfection. About the research overall: A couple of donors cleared primary HCV but became chronic after reinfection. Samples before reinfection came 55 to 20 weeks prior to detection.

Repertoires were generated with immunoSEQ multiplex PCR, while TCRdb's copy carries only in-frame clones and drops some. Of tens of thousands of clones listed, under 90% are singletons. Study outcomes and limitations: Conclusions on public clonotypes and secondary clearance were not definitive with four or five donors.

V gave up 2 bases and J gave up 6 bases; unmatched junction bases: 4. The CDR3 covers 15 residues. The V gene's germline CDR1 is MGHRA and CDR2 YSYEKL. A note on this clone: Its antigen is still unknown.

The time point here: pre-reinfection, 55 to 20 weeks before reinfection detection. Sorted cells were sequenced directly ex vivo without any in vitro expansion. The Montreal HEPCO cohort supplied donors who inject drugs. The receptor comes from a man aged 18 to 29 with hepatitis C virus infection. The V call is TRBV4-1, the J call TRBJ2-1; 10 positions match TRBD1. Sequencing was carried out using naive CD8+ T cells sorted from blood. The CDR3 reads CASSQPGQGSNEQFF. The CDR3 nucleotides are TGCGCCAGCAGCCAACCGGGACAGGGGAGCAATGAGCAGTTCTTC.